The present TCR beta chain was sequenced within a study of blood T cell repertoires in COVID-19. As processed by the authors: Amplification with reference gene primers provided the estimates of nucleated cell counts. This table comes from immunoSEQ multiplex PCR, and its TCRdb copy is limited to in-frame clones, with some not included. From that table come the V and J calls and clone size; the DNA was used to work out D and trimming. Among 60,000 to 85,000 clones listed, around nine tenths were seen once. Germline-derived CDR1 and CDR2 are MNHEY and SVGAGI. The CDR3 extends over 13 amino acids. The germline V and J ends were trimmed by 5 bases and 2 bases, with 10 bases remaining between them.

The chain links TRBV6-5 to TRBJ2-7; D ambiguous. The sequence derives from a man aged 45-65 years with acute or convalescent COVID-19. The specimen was peripheral blood. CDR3 nucleotide sequence: TGTGCCAGCAGTACCGCAGACACCTACGAGCAGTACTTC. Protein product: CASSTADTYEQYF.